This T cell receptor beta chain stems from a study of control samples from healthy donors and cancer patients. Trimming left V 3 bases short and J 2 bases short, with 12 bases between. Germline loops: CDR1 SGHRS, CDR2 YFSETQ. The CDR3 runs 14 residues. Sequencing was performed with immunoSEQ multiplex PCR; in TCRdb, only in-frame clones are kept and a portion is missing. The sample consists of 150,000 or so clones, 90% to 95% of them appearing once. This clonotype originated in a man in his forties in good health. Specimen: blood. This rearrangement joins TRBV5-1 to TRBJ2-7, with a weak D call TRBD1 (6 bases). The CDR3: CASSSGQTAYEQYF. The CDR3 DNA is TGCGCCAGCAGCTCGGGACAAACCGCCTACGAGCAGTACTTC.